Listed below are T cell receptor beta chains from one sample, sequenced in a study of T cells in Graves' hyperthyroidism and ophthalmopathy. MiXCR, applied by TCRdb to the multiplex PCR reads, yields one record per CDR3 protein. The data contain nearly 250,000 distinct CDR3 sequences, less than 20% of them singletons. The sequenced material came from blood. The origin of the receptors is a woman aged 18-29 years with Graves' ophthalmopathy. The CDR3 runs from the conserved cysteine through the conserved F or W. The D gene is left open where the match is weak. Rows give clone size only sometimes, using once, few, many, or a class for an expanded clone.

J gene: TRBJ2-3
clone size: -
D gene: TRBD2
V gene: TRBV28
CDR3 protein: CASNPTVRTSGRHSTDTQYF
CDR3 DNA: TGTGCCAGCAACCCAACGGTGAGGACTAGCGGGAGGCATAGCACAGATACGCAGTATTTT

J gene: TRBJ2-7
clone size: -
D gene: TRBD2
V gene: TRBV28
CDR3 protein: CASSRRSGGREQYF
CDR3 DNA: TGTGCCAGCAGTCGTCGTAGCGGGGGTCGTGAGCAGTACTTC

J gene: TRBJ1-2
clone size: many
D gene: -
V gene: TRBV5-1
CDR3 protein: CASSLRRGMSYGYTF
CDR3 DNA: TGCGCCAGCAGCTTGAGGAGGGGGATGAGCTATGGCTACACCTTC

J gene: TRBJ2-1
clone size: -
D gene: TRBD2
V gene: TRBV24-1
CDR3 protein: CATSDPTGTSGRYEQFF
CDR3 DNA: TGTGCCACCAGTGATCCGACCGGGACTAGCGGGAGGTATGAGCAGTTCTTC

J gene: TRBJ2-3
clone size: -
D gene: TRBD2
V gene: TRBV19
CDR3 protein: CASSIGMTSGPEDTQYF
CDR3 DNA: TGTGCCAGTAGTATTGGGATGACTAGCGGCCCGGAGGATACGCAGTATTTT

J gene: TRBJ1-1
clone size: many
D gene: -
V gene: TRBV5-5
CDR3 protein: CASSVGSDTEAFF
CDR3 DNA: TGTGCCAGCAGCGTGGGATCTGACACTGAAGCTTTCTTT

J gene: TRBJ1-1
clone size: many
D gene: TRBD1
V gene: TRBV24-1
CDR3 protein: CATSDTGGDTEAFF
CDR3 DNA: TGTGCCACCAGTGACACAGGGGGGGACACTGAAGCTTTCTTT

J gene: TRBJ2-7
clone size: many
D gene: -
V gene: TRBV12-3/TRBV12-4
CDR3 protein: CASSLLQNYEQYF
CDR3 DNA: TGTGCCAGCAGTTTGCTGCAAAACTACGAGCAGTACTTC

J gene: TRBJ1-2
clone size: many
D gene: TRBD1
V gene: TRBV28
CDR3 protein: CASSNSGGYGYTF
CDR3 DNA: TGTGCCAGCAGCAACTCAGGGGGCTATGGCTACACCTTC

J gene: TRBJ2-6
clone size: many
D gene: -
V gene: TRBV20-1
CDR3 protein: CSARGVSGANVLTF
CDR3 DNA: TGCAGTGCTAGAGGTGTCTCTGGGGCCAACGTCCTGACTTTC

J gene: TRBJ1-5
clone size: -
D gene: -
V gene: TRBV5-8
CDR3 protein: CASNDRHNQPQHF
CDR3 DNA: TGTGCCAGTAACGACAGACACAATCAGCCCCAGCATTTT

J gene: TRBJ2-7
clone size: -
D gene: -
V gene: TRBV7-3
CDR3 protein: CASSQDSRGFGEQYF
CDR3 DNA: TGTGCCAGCAGCCAAGATTCGAGAGGGTTCGGCGAGCAGTACTTC

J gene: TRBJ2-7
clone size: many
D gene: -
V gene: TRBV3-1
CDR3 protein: CASSHLGPEQYF
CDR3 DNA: TGTGCCAGCAGCCATCTAGGCCCCGAGCAGTACTTC

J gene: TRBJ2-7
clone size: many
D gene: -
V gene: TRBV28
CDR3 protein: CASSLGQEQYF
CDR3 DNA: TGTGCCAGCAGTTTAGGTCAGGAGCAGTACTTC

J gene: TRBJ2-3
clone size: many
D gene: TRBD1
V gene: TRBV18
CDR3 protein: CASSTLDRAGTDTQYF
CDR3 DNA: TGTGCCAGCTCAACTTTGGACAGGGCAGGGACAGATACGCAGTATTTT

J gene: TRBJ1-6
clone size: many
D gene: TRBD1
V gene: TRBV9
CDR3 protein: CASNPTGELNSPLHF
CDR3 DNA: TGTGCCAGCAACCCGACAGGGGAACTTAATTCACCCCTCCACTTT

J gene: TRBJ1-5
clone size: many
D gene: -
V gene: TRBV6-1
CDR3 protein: CASSEALPGAGWTNQPQHF
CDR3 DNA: TGTGCCAGCAGTGAAGCGCTTCCGGGGGCAGGTTGGACCAATCAGCCCCAGCATTTT

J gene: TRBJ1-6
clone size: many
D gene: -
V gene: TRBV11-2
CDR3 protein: CASSLVYSKNSPLHF
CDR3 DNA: TGTGCCAGCAGCTTAGTGTACAGTAAAAATTCACCCCTCCACTTT

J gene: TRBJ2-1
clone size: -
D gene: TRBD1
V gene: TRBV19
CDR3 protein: CTSSILSGTGGYNEQFF
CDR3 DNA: TGTACCAGTAGTATTCTATCTGGGACAGGTGGGTACAATGAGCAGTTCTTC

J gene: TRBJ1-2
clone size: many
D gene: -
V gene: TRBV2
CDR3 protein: CASEGRGDHGYTF
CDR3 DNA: TGTGCCAGTGAGGGGCGGGGGGATCATGGCTACACCTTC

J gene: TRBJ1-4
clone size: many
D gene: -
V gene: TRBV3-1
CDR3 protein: CASSIQTYEKLFF
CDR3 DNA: TGTGCCAGCAGCATCCAAACGTATGAAAAACTGTTTTTT

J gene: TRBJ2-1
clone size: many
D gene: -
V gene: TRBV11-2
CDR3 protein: CASSLGADEQFF
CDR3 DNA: TGTGCCAGCAGCTTAGGAGCAGATGAGCAGTTCTTC

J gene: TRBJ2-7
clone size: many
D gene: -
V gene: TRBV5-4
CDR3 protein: CASSSQADSGSGQYF
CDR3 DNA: TGTGCCAGCAGCTCGCAGGCTGACAGTGGATCCGGGCAGTACTTC

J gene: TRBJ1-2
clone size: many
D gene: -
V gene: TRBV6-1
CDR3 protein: CASADRGSYGYTF
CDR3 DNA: TGTGCCAGCGCTGATCGGGGGTCCTATGGCTACACCTTC

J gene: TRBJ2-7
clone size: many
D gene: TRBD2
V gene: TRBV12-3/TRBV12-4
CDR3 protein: CASSPGLAGEQYF
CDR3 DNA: TGTGCCAGCAGTCCAGGACTAGCGGGTGAGCAGTACTTC

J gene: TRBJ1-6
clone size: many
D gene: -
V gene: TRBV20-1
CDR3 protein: CSARDRRSNSPLHF
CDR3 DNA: TGCAGTGCTAGAGACCGACGTAGTAATTCACCCCTCCACTTT

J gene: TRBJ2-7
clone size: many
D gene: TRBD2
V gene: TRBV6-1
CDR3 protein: CASRRLRDGRVAHEQYF
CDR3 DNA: TGTGCCAGCAGAAGATTACGAGACGGGAGGGTTGCGCACGAGCAGTACTTC

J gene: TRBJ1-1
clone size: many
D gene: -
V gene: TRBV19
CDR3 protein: CASSIFTQGATEAFF
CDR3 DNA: TGTGCCAGTAGTATCTTCACACAGGGCGCCACTGAAGCTTTCTTT

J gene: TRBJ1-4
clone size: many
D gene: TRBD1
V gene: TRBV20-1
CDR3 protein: CSARSGQNEKLFF
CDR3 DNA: TGCAGTGCTAGGTCGGGACAGAATGAAAAACTGTTTTTT

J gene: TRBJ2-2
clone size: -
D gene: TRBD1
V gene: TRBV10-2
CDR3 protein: CASSLTGGAPTGELFF
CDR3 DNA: TGCGCCAGCAGTTTAACAGGGGGCGCGCCCACCGGGGAGCTGTTTTTT

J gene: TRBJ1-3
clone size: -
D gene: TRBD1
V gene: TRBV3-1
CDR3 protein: CASSQDVGYSLGQEVNTIYF
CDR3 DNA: TGTGCCAGCAGCCAAGATGTCGGCTATTCTCTGGGACAGGAGGTTAACACCATATATTTT

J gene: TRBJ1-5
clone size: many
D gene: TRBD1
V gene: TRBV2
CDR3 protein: CASSVGQGGRQPQHF
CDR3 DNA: TGTGCCAGCAGTGTAGGACAGGGTGGGCGTCAGCCCCAGCATTTT

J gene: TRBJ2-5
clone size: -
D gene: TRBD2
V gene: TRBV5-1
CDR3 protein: CASTPRIAGGVETQYF
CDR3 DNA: TGCGCCAGCACCCCGCGGATAGCGGGAGGCGTGGAGACCCAGTACTTC

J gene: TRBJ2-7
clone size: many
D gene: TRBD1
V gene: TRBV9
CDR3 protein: CASSVVPGGLYEQYF
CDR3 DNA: TGTGCCAGCAGCGTAGTCCCAGGGGGCCTCTACGAGCAGTACTTC

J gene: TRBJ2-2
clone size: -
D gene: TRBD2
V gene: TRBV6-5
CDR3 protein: CASSFIAGPTNTGELFF
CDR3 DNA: TGTGCCAGCAGTTTTATAGCGGGCCCGACGAACACCGGGGAGCTGTTTTTT

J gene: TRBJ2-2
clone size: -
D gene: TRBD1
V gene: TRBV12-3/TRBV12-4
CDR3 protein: CASSPLTGWTGELFF
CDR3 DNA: TGTGCCAGCAGTCCTCTGACAGGGTGGACCGGGGAGCTGTTTTTT

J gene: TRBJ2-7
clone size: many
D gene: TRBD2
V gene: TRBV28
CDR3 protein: CASSAPLAGASYEQYF
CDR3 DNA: TGTGCCAGCAGCGCCCCACTAGCGGGAGCTTCCTACGAGCAGTACTTC

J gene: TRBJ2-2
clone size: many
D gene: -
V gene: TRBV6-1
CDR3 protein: CASTIMTGYGELFF
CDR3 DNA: TGTGCCAGCACGATCATGACAGGCTACGGGGAGCTGTTTTTT

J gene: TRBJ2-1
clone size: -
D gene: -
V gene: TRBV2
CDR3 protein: CASKYSGTNNEQFF
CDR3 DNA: TGTGCCAGCAAGTACAGCGGCACCAACAATGAGCAGTTCTTC

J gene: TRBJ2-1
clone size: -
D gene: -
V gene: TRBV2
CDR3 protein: CASSRVTNNEQFF
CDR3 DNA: TGTGCCAGCAGTCGTGTCACCAACAATGAGCAGTTCTTC

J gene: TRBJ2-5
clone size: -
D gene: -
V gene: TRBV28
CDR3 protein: CASSLRASAEGTQYF
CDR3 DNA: TGTGCCAGCAGTTTACGTGCCAGCGCCGAAGGGACCCAGTACTTC

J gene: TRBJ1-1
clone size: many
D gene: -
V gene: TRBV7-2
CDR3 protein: CASSTRGRGEAFF
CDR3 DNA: TGTGCCAGCAGCACGAGGGGAAGGGGTGAAGCTTTCTTT

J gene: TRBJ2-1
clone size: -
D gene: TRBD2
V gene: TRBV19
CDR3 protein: CATERGGHNEQFF
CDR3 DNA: TGTGCCACGGAGCGGGGGGGCCACAATGAGCAGTTCTTC

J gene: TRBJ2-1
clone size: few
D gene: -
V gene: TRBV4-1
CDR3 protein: CASSQVGGLYNEQFF
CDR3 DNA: TGCGCCAGCAGCCAAGTTGGGGGTTTATACAATGAGCAGTTCTTC

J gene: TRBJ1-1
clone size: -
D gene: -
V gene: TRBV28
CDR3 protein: CASIPGQGLKAFF
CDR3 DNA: TGTGCCAGCATCCCCGGGCAGGGGCTTAAAGCTTTCTTT

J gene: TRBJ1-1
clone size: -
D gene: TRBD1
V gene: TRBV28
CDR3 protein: CASNKLTGDTEAFF
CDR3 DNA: TGTGCCAGCAACAAATTGACAGGGGACACTGAAGCTTTCTTT

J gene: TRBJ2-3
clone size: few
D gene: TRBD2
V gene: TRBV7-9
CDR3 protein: CASSLGTSVDTQYF
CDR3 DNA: TGTGCCAGCAGCTTAGGGACTAGCGTGGATACGCAGTATTTT

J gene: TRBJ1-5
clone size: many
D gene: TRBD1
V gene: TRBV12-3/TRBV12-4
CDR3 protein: CASSRQGLGNQPQHF
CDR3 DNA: TGTGCCAGCAGTCGACAGGGACTAGGCAATCAGCCCCAGCATTTT

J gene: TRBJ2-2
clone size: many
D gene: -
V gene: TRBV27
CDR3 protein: CASSLSATGRIGELFF
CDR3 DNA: TGTGCCAGCAGTTTGTCGGCCACAGGGAGGATCGGGGAGCTGTTTTTT

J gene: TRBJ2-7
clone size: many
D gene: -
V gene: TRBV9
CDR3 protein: CASSIGTEIYEQYF
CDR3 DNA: TGTGCCAGCAGCATCGGGACGGAGATCTACGAGCAGTACTTC

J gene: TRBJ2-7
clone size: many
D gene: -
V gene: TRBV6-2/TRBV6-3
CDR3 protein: CASSRRENDEQYF
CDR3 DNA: TGTGCCAGCAGTAGACGGGAGAATGACGAGCAGTACTTC

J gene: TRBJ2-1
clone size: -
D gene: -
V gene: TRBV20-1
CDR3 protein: CSARVAGNNEQFF
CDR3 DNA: TGCAGTGCTAGAGTGGCAGGGAACAATGAGCAGTTCTTC

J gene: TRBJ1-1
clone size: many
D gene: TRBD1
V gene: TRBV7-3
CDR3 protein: CASSLLGQDTEAFF
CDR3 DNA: TGTGCCAGCAGCTTACTCGGACAGGACACTGAAGCTTTCTTT

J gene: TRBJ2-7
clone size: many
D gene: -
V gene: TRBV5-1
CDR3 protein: CASSLNPGPTYEQYF
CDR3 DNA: TGCGCCAGCAGCTTGAACCCGGGGCCCACCTACGAGCAGTACTTC

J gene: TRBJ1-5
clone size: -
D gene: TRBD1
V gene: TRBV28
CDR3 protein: CASSQWAGGSRQPQHF
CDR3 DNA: TGTGCCAGCAGCCAATGGGCAGGGGGAAGTCGGCAGCCCCAGCATTTT

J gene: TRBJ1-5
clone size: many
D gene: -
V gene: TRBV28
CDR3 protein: CASSLLLGVVFSNQPQHF
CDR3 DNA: TGTGCCAGCAGTTTACTGCTCGGCGTAGTATTTAGCAATCAGCCCCAGCATTTT

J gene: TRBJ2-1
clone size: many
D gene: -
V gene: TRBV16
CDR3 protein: CASSQPAGAEYNEQFF
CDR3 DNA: TGTGCCAGCAGCCAACCGGCTGGGGCCGAATACAATGAGCAGTTCTTC

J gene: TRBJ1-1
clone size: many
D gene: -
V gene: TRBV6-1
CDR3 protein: CASSETGYTEAFF
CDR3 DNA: TGTGCCAGCAGTGAAACGGGGTACACTGAAGCTTTCTTT

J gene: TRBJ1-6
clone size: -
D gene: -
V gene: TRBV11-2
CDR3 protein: CASSPLGRKGYSPLHF
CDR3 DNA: TGTGCCAGCAGCCCCTTAGGACGTAAGGGATATTCACCCCTCCACTTT